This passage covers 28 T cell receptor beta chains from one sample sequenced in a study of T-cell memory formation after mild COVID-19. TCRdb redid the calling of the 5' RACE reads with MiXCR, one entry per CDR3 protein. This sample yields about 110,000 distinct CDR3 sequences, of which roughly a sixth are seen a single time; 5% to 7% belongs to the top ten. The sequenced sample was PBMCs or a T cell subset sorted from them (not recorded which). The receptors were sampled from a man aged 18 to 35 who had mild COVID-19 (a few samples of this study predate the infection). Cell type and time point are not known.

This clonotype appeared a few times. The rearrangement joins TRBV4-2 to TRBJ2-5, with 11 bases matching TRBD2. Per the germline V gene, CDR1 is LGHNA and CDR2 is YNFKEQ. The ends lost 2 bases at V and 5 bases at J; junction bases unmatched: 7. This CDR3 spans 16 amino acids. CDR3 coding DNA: TGTGCCAGCAGCCAAAATCCTAGCGGGGGGTATGAGACCCAGTACTTC. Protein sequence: CASSQNPSGGYETQYF.

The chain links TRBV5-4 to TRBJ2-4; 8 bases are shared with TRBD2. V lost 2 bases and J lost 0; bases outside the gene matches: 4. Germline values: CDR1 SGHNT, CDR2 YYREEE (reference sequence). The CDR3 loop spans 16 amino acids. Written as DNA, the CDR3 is TGTGCCAGCAGCTTCAGCGGGGGACTAGCCAAAAACATTCAGTACTTC. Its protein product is CASSFSGGLAKNIQYF. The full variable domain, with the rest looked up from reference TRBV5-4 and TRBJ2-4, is ETGVTQSPTHLIKTRGQQVTLRCSSQSGHNTVSWYQQALGQGPQFIFQYYREEENGRGNFPPRFSGLQFPNYSSELNVNALELDDSALYLCASSFSGGLAKNIQYFGAGTRLSVL.

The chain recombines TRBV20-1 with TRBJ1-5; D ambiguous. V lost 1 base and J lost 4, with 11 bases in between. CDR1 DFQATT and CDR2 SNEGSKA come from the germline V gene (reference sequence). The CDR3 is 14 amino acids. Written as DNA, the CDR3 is TGCAGTGCTAGAGTTGAGGGATCAAATCAGCCCCAGCATTTT. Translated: CSARVEGSNQPQHF.

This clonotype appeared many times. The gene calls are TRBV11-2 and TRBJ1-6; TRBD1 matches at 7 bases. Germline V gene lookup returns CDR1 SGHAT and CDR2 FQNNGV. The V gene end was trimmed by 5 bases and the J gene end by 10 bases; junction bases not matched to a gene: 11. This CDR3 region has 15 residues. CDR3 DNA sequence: TGTGCCAGCAGCCCATCAAGACAGGGCTTATCACCCCTCCACTTT. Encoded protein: CASSPSRQGLSPLHF.

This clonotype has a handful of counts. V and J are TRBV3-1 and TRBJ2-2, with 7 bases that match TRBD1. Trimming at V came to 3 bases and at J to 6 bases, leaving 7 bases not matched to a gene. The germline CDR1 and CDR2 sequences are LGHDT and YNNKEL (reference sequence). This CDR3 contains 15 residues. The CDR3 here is CASSHRTGSPGELFF. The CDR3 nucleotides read TGTGCCAGCAGCCACCGGACAGGAAGCCCCGGGGAGCTGTTTTTT.

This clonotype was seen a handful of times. CDR3 protein: CSVRPGGNYEQYV. In DNA form, the CDR3 reads TGCAGTGTCCGGCCCGGGGGAAACTACGAGCAGTACGTC. This chain joins TRBV20-1 and TRBJ2-7; D may be TRBD2 (6 bases). The CDR3 consists of 13 residues. Deletions cut 7 bases from V and 3 bases from J, with 16 bases between. Germline CDR1 is DFQATT and CDR2 is SNEGSKA (reference sequence).

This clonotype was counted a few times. The CDR3 DNA is TGTGCCAGCAGCTTAGGATCCTTCGCAGATACGCAGTATTTT. Encoded protein: CASSLGSFADTQYF. V and J are TRBV7-6 and TRBJ2-3, with D uncertain. CDR3 length: 14 residues. V dropped 1 base and J dropped 4 bases, with 9 bases sitting between them. Germline CDR1 and CDR2: SGHVS and FNYEAQ.

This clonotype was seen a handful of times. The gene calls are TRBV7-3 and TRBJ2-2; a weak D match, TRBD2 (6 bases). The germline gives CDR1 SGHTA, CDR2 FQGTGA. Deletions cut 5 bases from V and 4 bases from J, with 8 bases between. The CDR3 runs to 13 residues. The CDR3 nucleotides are TGTGCCAGCAGCCCGGGACTCACCGGGGAGCTGTTTTTT. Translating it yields CASSPGLTGELFF.

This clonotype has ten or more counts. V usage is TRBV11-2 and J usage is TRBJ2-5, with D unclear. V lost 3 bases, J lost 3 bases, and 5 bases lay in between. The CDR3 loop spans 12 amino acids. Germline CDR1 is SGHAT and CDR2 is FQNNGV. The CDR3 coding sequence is TGTGCCAGCAGCTTCCGGGAAGAGACCCAGTACTTC. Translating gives CASSFREETQYF.

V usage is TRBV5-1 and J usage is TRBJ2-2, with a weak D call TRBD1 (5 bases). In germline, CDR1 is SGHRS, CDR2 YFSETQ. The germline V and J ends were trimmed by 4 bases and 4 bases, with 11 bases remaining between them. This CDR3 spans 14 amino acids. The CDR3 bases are TGCGCCAGCAGCCTCGTCGACAGCACCGGGGAGCTGTTTTTT. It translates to CASSLVDSTGELFF.

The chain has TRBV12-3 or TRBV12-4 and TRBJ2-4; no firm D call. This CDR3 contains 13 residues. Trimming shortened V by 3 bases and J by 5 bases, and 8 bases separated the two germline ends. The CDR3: CASSLQPQNIQYF. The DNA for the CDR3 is TGTGCCAGCAGTTTGCAGCCGCAAAACATTCAGTACTTC.

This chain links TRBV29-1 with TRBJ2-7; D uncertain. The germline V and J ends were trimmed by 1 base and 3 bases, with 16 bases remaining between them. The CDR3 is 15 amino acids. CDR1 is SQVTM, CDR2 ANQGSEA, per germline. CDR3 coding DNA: TGCAGCGTTGAAGGAGGCAGAGGTGGGGACTACGAGCAGTACTTC. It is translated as CSVEGGRGGDYEQYF.

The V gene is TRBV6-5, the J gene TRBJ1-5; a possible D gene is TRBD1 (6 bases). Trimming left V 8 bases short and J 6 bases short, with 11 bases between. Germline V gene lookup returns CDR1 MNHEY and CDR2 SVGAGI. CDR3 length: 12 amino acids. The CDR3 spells CASGLRGQPQHF. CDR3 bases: TGTGCCAGCGGACTCAGGGGTCAGCCCCAGCATTTT.

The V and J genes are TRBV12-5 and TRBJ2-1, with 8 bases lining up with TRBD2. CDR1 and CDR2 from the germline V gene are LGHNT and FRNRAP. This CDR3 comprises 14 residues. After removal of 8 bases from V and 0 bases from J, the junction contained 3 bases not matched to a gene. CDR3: CASLGTSSYNEQFF. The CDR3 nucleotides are TGTGCTAGTCTCGGGACTAGCTCCTACAATGAGCAGTTCTTC.

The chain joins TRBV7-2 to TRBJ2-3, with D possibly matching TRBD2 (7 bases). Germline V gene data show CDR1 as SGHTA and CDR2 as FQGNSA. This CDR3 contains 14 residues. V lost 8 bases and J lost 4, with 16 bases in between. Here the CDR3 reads CASSRGGPADTQYF. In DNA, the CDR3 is TGTGCCAGCTCGAGGGGGGGCCCGGCAGATACGCAGTATTTT.

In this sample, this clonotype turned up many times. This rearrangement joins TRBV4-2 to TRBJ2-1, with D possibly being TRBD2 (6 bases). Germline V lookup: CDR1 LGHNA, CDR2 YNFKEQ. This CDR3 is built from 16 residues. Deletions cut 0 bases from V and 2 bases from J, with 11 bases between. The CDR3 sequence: CASSQDSPGAYNEQFF. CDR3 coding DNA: TGTGCCAGCAGCCAAGATTCCCCGGGAGCCTACAATGAGCAGTTCTTC.

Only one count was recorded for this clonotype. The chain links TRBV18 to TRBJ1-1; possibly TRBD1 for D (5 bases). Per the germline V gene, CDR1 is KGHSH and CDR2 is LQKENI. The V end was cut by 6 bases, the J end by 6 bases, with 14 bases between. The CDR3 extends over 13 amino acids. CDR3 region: CASSESREPEAFF. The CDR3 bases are TGTGCCAGCTCGGAGTCCAGGGAACCTGAAGCTTTCTTT.

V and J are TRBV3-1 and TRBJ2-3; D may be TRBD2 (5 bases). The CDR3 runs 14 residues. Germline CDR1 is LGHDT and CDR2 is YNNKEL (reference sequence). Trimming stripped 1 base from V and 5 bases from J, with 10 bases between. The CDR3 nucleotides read TGTGCCAGCAGCCAAGGGACTTTCCAAGATACGCAGTATTTT. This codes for CASSQGTFQDTQYF.

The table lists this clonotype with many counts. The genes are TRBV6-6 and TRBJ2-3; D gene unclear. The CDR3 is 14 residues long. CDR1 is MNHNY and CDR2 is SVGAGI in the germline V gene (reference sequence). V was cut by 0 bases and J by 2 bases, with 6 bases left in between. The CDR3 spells CASSYSGSTDTQYF. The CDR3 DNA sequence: TGTGCCAGCAGTTACTCGGGGTCCACAGATACGCAGTATTTT.

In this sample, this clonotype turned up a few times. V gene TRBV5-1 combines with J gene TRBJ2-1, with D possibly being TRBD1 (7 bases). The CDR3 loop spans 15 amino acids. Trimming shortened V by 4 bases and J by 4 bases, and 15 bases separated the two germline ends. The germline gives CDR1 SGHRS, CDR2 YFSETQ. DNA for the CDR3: TGCGCCAGCAGCCTGGGGGGACAGCTTTACAATGAGCAGTTCTTC. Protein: CASSLGGQLYNEQFF.

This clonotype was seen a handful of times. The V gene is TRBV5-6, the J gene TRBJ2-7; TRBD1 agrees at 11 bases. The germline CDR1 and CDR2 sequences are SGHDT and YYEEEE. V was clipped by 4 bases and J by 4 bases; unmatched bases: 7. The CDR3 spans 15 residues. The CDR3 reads CASSPLGQGAYEQYV. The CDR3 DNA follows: TGTGCCAGCAGCCCCCTCGGACAGGGGGCGTACGAGCAGTACGTC.

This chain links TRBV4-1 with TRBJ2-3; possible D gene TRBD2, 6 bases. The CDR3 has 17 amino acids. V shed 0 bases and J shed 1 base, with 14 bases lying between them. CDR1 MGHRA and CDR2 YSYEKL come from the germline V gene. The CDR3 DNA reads TGCGCCAGCAGCCAAGATCGGAGTGGAGGGGGCACAGATACGCAGTATTTT. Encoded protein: CASSQDRSGGGTDTQYF.

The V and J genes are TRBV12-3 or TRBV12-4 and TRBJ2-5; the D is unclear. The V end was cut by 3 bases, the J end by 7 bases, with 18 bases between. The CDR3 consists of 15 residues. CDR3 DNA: TGTGCCAGCAGTTTCAGGACGGCCCGTTCGGGGACCCAGTACTTC. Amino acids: CASSFRTARSGTQYF.

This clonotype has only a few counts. Here the CDR3 reads CASRGRGHYEQYV. As DNA, the CDR3 is TGTGCCAGCAGAGGCAGGGGGCACTACGAGCAGTACGTC. The chain uses TRBV28 and TRBJ2-7, with 8 nucleotides matching TRBD1. CDR3 length equals 13 residues. Looked up from germline, CDR1 is MDHEN and CDR2 is SYDVKM. The J segment lost 3 bases and the V segment lost 6 bases, leaving 4 bases of the junction unmatched.

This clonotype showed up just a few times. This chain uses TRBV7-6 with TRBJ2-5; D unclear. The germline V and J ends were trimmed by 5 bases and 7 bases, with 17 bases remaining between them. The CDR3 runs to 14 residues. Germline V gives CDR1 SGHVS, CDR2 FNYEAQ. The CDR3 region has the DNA TGTGCCAGCAGCGAGAGCGACCCCCGAGGGACCCAGTACTTC. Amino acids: CASSESDPRGTQYF.

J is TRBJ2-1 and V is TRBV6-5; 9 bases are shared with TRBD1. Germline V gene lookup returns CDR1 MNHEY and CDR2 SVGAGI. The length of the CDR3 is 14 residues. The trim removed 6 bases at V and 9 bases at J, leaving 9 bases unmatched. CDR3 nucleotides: TGTGCCAGCAGCCGGGACAGGGATGGAGTTGAGCAGTTCTTC. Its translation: CASSRDRDGVEQFF.

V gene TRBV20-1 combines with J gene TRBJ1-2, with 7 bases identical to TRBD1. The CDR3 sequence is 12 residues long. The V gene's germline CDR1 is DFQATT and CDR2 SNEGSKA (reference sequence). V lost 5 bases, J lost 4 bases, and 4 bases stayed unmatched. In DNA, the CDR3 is TGCAGTGCTCGGGGACAGCTCTATGGCTACACCTTC. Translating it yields CSARGQLYGYTF.

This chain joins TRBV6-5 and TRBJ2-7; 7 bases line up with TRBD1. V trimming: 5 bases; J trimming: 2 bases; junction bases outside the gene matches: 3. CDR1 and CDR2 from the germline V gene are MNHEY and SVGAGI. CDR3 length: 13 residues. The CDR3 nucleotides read TGTGCCAGCAGTCGGGACAGCCCCTACGAGCAGTACTTC. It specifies CASSRDSPYEQYF.